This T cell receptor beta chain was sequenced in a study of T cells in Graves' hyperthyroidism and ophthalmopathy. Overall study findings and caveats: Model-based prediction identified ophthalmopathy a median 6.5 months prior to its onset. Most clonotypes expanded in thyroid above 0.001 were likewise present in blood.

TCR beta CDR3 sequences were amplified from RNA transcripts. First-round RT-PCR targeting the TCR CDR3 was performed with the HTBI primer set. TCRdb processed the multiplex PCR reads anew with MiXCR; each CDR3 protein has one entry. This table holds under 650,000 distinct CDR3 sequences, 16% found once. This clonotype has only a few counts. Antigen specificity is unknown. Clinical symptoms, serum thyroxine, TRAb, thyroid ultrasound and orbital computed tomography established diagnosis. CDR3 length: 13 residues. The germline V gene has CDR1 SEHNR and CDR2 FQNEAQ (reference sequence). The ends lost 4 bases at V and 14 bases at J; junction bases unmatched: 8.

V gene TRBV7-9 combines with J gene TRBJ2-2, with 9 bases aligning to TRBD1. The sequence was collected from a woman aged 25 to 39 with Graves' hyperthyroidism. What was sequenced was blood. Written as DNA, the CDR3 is TGTGCCAGCAGCTGGCACGGGGGACAGGGCCTGTTTTTT. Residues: CASSWHGGQGLFF. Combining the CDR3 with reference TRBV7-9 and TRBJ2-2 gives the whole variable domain DTGVSQNPRHKITKRGQNVTFRCDPISEHNRLYWYRQTLGQGPEFLTYFQNEAQLEKSRLLSDRFSAERPKGSFSTLEIQRTEQGDSAMYLCASSWHGGQGLFFGEGSRLTVL.